A single sample gave rise to the 31 T cell receptor beta chains below, sequenced in a study of blood T cell repertoires in COVID-19. Clones were read by immunoSEQ multiplex PCR, and TCRdb kept only the in-frame ones, dropping some. The top ten hold under 8% of the sample, which has a few hundred thousand clones, more than 70% seen once. Source material: peripheral blood. These receptors all come from a man between 18 and 35 years old who had recovered from COVID-19.

This chain's CDR3 is CASRYLGARYGYTF. The CDR3 bases are TGTGCCAGCCGATACCTAGGGGCCCGATATGGCTACACCTTC. V is TRBV27 and J is TRBJ1-2; D might be TRBD1 (5 bases). Germline V gene sequence: CDR1 MNHEY, CDR2 SMNVEV (reference sequence). The CDR3 extends over 14 amino acids. V was cut by 8 bases and J by 5 bases, with 18 bases left in between.

This clone was recorded once. Written as DNA, the CDR3 is TGTGCCAGCAGTGCTCCTCCGGGACAGGCTAACTATGGCTACACCTTC. It yields the protein CASSAPPGQANYGYTF. The V and J genes are TRBV6-1 and TRBJ1-2; 8 bases agree with TRBD1. Trimming removed 4 bases from V and 0 bases from J; junction bases left unmatched: 7. Germline-derived CDR1 and CDR2 are MNHNS and SASEGT. This CDR3 comprises 16 residues.

This clone was found once. The J gene is TRBJ1-1, the V gene TRBV29-1; no definite D call. Per the germline V gene, CDR1 is SQVTM and CDR2 is ANQGSEA. There are 14 residues in the CDR3. V lost 0 bases and J lost 0, with 8 bases in between. The CDR3, as DNA: TGCAGCGTTGAAGATCTGGAGATGAACACTGAAGCTTTCTTT. It encodes CSVEDLEMNTEAFF. Complete variable domain (other parts from reference TRBV29-1 and TRBJ1-1): SAVISQKPSRDICQRGTSLTIQCQVDSQVTMMFWYRQQPGQSLTLIATANQGSEATYESGFVIDKFPISRPNLTFSTLTVSNMSPEDSSIYLCSVEDLEMNTEAFFGQGTRLTVV.

Concerning this clone itself: The same CDR3 is also encoded by other DNA sequences in this sample. This sequence joins TRBV9 and TRBJ1-1; 8 bases line up with TRBD1. The V gene end was trimmed by 5 bases and the J gene end by 4 bases; junction bases not matched to a gene: 1. The V gene's germline CDR1 is SGDLS and CDR2 YYNGEE. CDR3 length equals 12 residues. The chain's CDR3 is CASSTGGTEAFF. DNA for the CDR3: TGTGCCAGCAGTACAGGGGGCACTGAAGCTTTCTTT.

The chain couples TRBV15 to TRBJ1-1; D is possibly TRBD1 (5 bases). The V gene's germline CDR1 is LNHNV and CDR2 YYDKDF (reference sequence). The V and J ends lost 6 bases and 9 bases respectively, with 11 bases between them. This CDR3 spans 11 amino acids. For the CDR3, the DNA is TGTGCCACCAGGATGGGGCCGAAAGCTTTCTTT. Amino acids: CATRMGPKAFF. Full variable domain (outside the CDR3, taken from reference TRBV15 and TRBJ1-1): DAMVIQNPRYQVTQFGKPVTLSCSQTLNHNVMYWYQQKSSQAPKLLFHYYDKDFNNEADTPDNFQSRRPNTSFCFLDIRSPGLGDTAMYLCATRMGPKAFFGQGTRLTVV.

The gene calls are TRBV6-5 and TRBJ2-2; D might be TRBD1 (6 bases). The CDR3 extends over 12 amino acids. V was pared by 6 bases and J by 4 bases, with 6 bases between. Germline CDR1 MNHEY, CDR2 SVGAGI. CDR3 in DNA: TGTGCCAGCAGGGACAGCACCGGGGAGCTGTTTTTT. Encoded protein: CASRDSTGELFF.

Concerning this clone: This specimen includes other DNA sequences encoding the same CDR3. CDR3: CASSQEGRGATGELFF. The DNA of the CDR3 is TGTGCCAGCAGCCAAGAGGGGCGGGGGGCCACCGGGGAGCTGTTTTTT. The gene calls are TRBV3-1 (or the pseudogene TRBV3-2) and TRBJ2-2; TRBD2 aligns across 8 bases. The CDR3 has 16 amino acids. In germline, CDR1 is LGHDT, CDR2 YNNKEL (reference sequence). V lost 0 bases and J lost 4; bases outside the gene matches: 4.

This chain connects TRBV19 to TRBJ2-5; D not certain. The CDR3 runs to 12 residues. Trimming shortened V by 4 bases and J by 0 bases, and 3 bases separated the two germline ends. The V gene's germline CDR1 is LNHDA and CDR2 SQIVND (reference sequence). CDR3 DNA: TGTGCCAGTAGTACTCACCAAGAGACCCAGTACTTC. Its translation is CASSTHQETQYF.

This clone was seen just once. The rearrangement uses TRBV29-1 and TRBJ2-5; 10 positions agree with TRBD2. The junction had 8 bases not matched to a gene; V was cut back by 3 bases and J by 1 base. The CDR3 contains 16 residues. Germline assignment: CDR1 SQVTM and CDR2 ANQGSEA. Here the CDR3 reads CSVERTSGDSQETQYF. The CDR3 DNA follows: TGCAGCGTTGAGAGAACTAGCGGGGACTCCCAAGAGACCCAGTACTTC. The variable domain in full, with the rest retrieved from reference TRBV29-1 and TRBJ2-5, is SAVISQKPSRDICQRGTSLTIQCQVDSQVTMMFWYRQQPGQSLTLIATANQGSEATYESGFVIDKFPISRPNLTFSTLTVSNMSPEDSSIYLCSVERTSGDSQETQYFGPGTRLLVL.

The chain's CDR3 is CASTSPGQGVSGANVLTF. DNA for the CDR3: TGTGCCAGTACATCCCCGGGACAAGGGGTCTCTGGGGCCAACGTCCTGACTTTC. This sequence joins TRBV19 and TRBJ2-6; tentative D call: TRBD1 (6 bases). Trimming removed 7 bases from V and 0 bases from J, with 19 bases in between. This CDR3 has 18 amino acids. CDR1 is LNHDA, CDR2 SQIVND, per germline (reference sequence).

This sequence joins TRBV12-5 and TRBJ2-7, with TRBD2 matching 9 bases. The CDR3 has 16 amino acids. With V trimmed by 0 bases and J by 2 bases, 5 bases remained unmatched. Germline lookup yields CDR1 LGHNT and CDR2 FRNRAP. CDR3 sequence: CASGLVRTSATYEQYF. The CDR3 region has the DNA TGTGCTAGTGGTTTGGTAAGGACTAGCGCGACCTACGAGCAGTACTTC. The full variable domain, completed using reference TRBV12-5 and TRBJ2-7, is DARVTQTPRHKVTEMGQEVTMRCQPILGHNTVFWYRQTMMQGLELLAYFRNRAPLDDSGMPKDRFSAEMPDATLATLKIQPSEPRDSAVYFCASGLVRTSATYEQYFGPGTRLTVT.

V and J are TRBV7-7 and TRBJ2-3; 7 bases align to TRBD2. The CDR3 is 13 residues long. Germline trimming cut 8 bases from V and 3 bases from J; bases unmatched to any gene: 5. Germline lookup yields CDR1 SSHAT and CDR2 FNYEAQ (reference sequence). CDR3 region: CASASGATDTQYF. The CDR3 bases are TGTGCCAGCGCCAGCGGGGCAACAGATACGCAGTATTTT. The full variable domain, rest sourced from reference TRBV7-7 and TRBJ2-3, is GAGVSQSPRYKVTKRGQDVTLRCDPISSHATLYWYQQALGQGPEFLTYFNYEAQPDKSGLPSDRFSAERPEGSISTLTIQRTEQRDSAMYRCASASGATDTQYFGPGTRLTVL.

This chain links TRBV3-1 (or the pseudogene TRBV3-2) with TRBJ2-7, with a tentative D call TRBD1 (5 bases). Germline lookup yields CDR1 LGHDT and CDR2 YNNKEL (reference sequence). V was pared by 3 bases and J by 3 bases, with 18 bases between. This CDR3 has 16 amino acids. The CDR3 sequence: CASSHKLSRVGYEQYF. CDR3 coding DNA: TGTGCCAGCAGCCACAAGCTCTCCAGGGTAGGCTACGAGCAGTACTTC.

The V call is TRBV7-2, the J call TRBJ2-5; D unresolved. Germline CDR1 SGHTA, CDR2 FQGNSA. The CDR3 is 14 amino acids. Trimming stripped 5 bases from V and 5 bases from J, with 15 bases between. The CDR3 spells CASSASGWVETQYF. The CDR3 DNA reads TGTGCCAGCAGCGCCTCAGGATGGGTGGAGACCCAGTACTTC.

The chain recombines TRBV7-3 with TRBJ1-2; D unclear. The V gene's germline CDR1 is SGHTA and CDR2 FQGTGA. The CDR3 runs 14 residues. V gave up 2 bases and J gave up 2 bases, with 9 bases separating them. CDR3 loop: CASSLVGQNYGYTF. The CDR3 nucleotides read TGTGCCAGCAGCTTAGTTGGGCAAAACTATGGCTACACCTTC.

This clone was observed a single time. The chain is built from TRBV6-5 and TRBJ2-5; a possible D gene is TRBD1 (6 bases). Germline V lookup: CDR1 MNHEY, CDR2 SVGAGI. V shed 3 bases and J shed 5 bases, with 13 bases lying between them. CDR3 length equals 14 residues. The CDR3 bases are TGTGCCAGCAGTTATAGTGGACAGCGTGAGACCCAGTACTTC. This encodes CASSYSGQRETQYF.

J is TRBJ1-1 and V is TRBV6-5; 9 nucleotides align to TRBD1. The CDR3 has 14 amino acids. Germline values: CDR1 MNHEY, CDR2 SVGAGI. The V and J ends lost 4 bases and 7 bases, in that order; junction bases with no gene match: 7. The CDR3: CASSSGTGNFEAFF. In DNA form, the CDR3 reads TGTGCCAGCAGTTCCGGGACAGGGAACTTTGAAGCTTTCTTT.

The V and J genes are TRBV19 and TRBJ2-3; maybe TRBD2 (6 bases). CDR1 LNHDA and CDR2 SQIVND come from the germline V gene (reference sequence). The CDR3 has 14 amino acids. V lost 1 base and J lost 1, with 6 bases in between. The DNA of the CDR3 is TGTGCCAGTAGTATAGCTAGCGGCACAGATACGCAGTATTTT. It yields the protein CASSIASGTDTQYF.

This clone was counted a few times. The chain couples TRBV9 to TRBJ2-2, with 9 bases lining up with TRBD2. Germline assignment: CDR1 SGDLS and CDR2 YYNGEE. The junction had 4 bases not matched to a gene; V was cut back by 4 bases and J by 3 bases. CDR3 length equals 15 residues. CDR3 protein: CASSHSGGHTGELFF. The CDR3 coding sequence is TGTGCCAGCAGCCATAGCGGGGGCCACACCGGGGAGCTGTTTTTT.

In DNA, the CDR3 is TGCGCCAGCAGCTTGTGGCAGGGAAGGGAGACCCAGTACTTC. Its protein product is CASSLWQGRETQYF. The V and J genes are TRBV5-1 and TRBJ2-5; a weak D match, TRBD1 (5 bases). Per the germline V gene, CDR1 is SGHRS and CDR2 is YFSETQ. The CDR3 is made up of 14 amino acids. Trimming took off 1 base at V and 5 bases at J, with 12 bases between the two ends.

This chain links TRBV4-2 with TRBJ1-1; TRBD1 aligns across 9 bases. J gave up 3 bases and V 6 bases, and 5 bases lay outside the gene matches. The CDR3 sequence is 14 residues long. Germline CDR1 is LGHNA and CDR2 is YNFKEQ. The CDR3 nucleotides are TGTGCCAGCAGAGGACAGGGGCTGCACACTGAAGCTTTCTTT. Protein: CASRGQGLHTEAFF.

This chain joins TRBV25-1 and TRBJ1-2; weak D call: TRBD1 (5 bases). CDR3 length equals 13 residues. Germline CDR1 reads MGHDK; CDR2 reads SYGVNS. The V gene lost 3 bases and the J gene lost 5 bases, with 10 bases spanning the gap. The CDR3 loop reads CASSEGQRYGYTF. In DNA, the CDR3 is TGTGCCAGCAGTGAGGGGCAGAGGTATGGCTACACCTTC.

The rearrangement links TRBV12-3 or TRBV12-4 to TRBJ1-2; D unclear. Trimming removed 7 bases from V and 5 bases from J, with 11 bases in between. The CDR3 covers 12 residues. In DNA form, the CDR3 reads TGTGCCAGCACCAACCCGGGATATGGCTACACCTTC. Translating gives CASTNPGYGYTF.

The chain links TRBV11-2 to TRBJ1-2; D might be TRBD1 (6 bases). The CDR3 length is 15 residues. Germline lookup yields CDR1 SGHAT and CDR2 FQNNGV. V gave up 2 bases and J gave up 2 bases, with 12 bases separating them. The DNA for the CDR3 is TGTGCCAGCAGCTTAATAGGACAGATGAACTATGGCTACACCTTC. This codes for CASSLIGQMNYGYTF.

J is TRBJ1-4 and V is TRBV5-6; maybe TRBD1 (5 bases). The CDR3 is 15 amino acids. Germline CDR1 reads SGHDT; CDR2 reads YYEEEE. With 1 base removed from V and 3 bases from J, the gap between germline ends came to 10 bases. In nucleotides, the CDR3 is TGTGCCAGCAGCTTGATGGGGGGAGCTAATGAAAAACTGTTTTTT. Residues: CASSLMGGANEKLFF.

This sequence joins TRBV6-5 and TRBJ1-2; 8 nucleotides align to TRBD1. CDR1 is MNHEY and CDR2 is SVGAGI in the germline V gene. V dropped 6 bases and J dropped 8; count of bases not matched to a gene: 8. This CDR3 spans 13 amino acids. The CDR3 loop is CASRWGQEGGYTF. For the CDR3, the DNA is TGTGCCAGCAGATGGGGACAGGAAGGCGGCTACACCTTC.

The chain joins TRBV6-5 to TRBJ1-1, with D perhaps matching TRBD1 (5 bases). The CDR3 contains 13 residues. Germline V gives CDR1 MNHEY, CDR2 SVGAGI. The V end lost 5 bases, the J end lost 4 bases, and 11 bases lay between the germline ends. CDR3 residues: CASSQGLVTEAFF. The CDR3, as DNA: TGTGCCAGCAGTCAGGGCTTGGTCACTGAAGCTTTCTTT.

The V and J genes are TRBV19 and TRBJ1-4; a possible D gene is TRBD1 (6 bases). Per the germline V gene, CDR1 is LNHDA and CDR2 is SQIVND (reference sequence). The CDR3 is 12 amino acids. Trimming cost V 7 bases and J 7 bases, with 10 bases left between them. This CDR3 reads CASMTGGEKLFF. The CDR3 DNA reads as TGTGCCAGTATGACAGGCGGTGAAAAACTGTTTTTT.

V is TRBV3-1 (or the pseudogene TRBV3-2) and J is TRBJ2-7; D might be TRBD2 (6 bases). The CDR3 extends over 15 amino acids. V lost 3 bases to trimming and J lost 6 bases, with 18 bases between them. Germline lookup yields CDR1 LGHDT and CDR2 YNNKEL (reference sequence). As DNA, the CDR3 is TGTGCCAGCAGCCACCCAGCGGCTAGCGTAGGCGAGCAGTACTTC. Translating it yields CASSHPAASVGEQYF.

This sequence joins TRBV14 and TRBJ2-2; D gene ambiguous. The CDR3 runs 11 residues. V dropped 6 bases and J dropped 6 bases, with 5 bases sitting between them. Germline values: CDR1 SGHDN, CDR2 FVKESK. The CDR3 DNA follows: TGTGCCAGCAGGAGCCCCGGGGAGCTGTTTTTT. It translates to CASRSPGELFF.

V gene TRBV4-2 combines with J gene TRBJ1-6; 7 bases are shared with TRBD1. Germline values: CDR1 LGHNA, CDR2 YNFKEQ. CDR3 size: 17 residues. The junction had 11 bases not matched to a gene; V was cut back by 1 base and J by 8 bases. Written as DNA, the CDR3 is TGTGCCAGCAGCCAAGGGAACTCCGGGACAGAAGATTCACCCCTCCACTTT. Translation: CASSQGNSGTEDSPLHF.